These 27 T cell receptor delta chains originate from one sample sequenced in a study of γδ T cells in repeated Plasmodium falciparum infection (dated by TCRdb to the early 2020s). For bulk TCR repertoire analysis, Vgamma9/Vdelta2+ and Vdelta2-negative gammadelta T cell populations were flow-sorted out of peripheral blood mononuclear cells. Libraries were prepared through multiplex PCR. The sequencer listed for this sample is Illumina MiSeq. Clone calls in TCRdb were regenerated from the public reads with CATT, after which identical DNA sequences shared one row. The sample has over 45,000 delta-chain clones on record, 1.6% of them singletons. The top ten clonotypes cover about 9.1% of the sample. Sequencing was performed on gamma-delta T cells from blood. These receptors originate from a pool of human donors (malaria-infected and uninfected, not separated).

On this clone: TCRdb's entry gives the protein of a much larger clone, which mismatches this DNA's translation at residue 17, likely from a read error; the protein reported here is translated from the DNA. The V gene is TRDV1, but the J gene lacks a call; the table calls TRDD3, which could not be checked here. Germline V gene sequence: CDR1 TSWWSYY, CDR2 QGS. The CDR3 sequence is 18 residues long. The CDR3 is CALGEVAPLTLLGEKLTF. The CDR3 region has the DNA TGTGCTCTTGGGGAAGTGGCGCCCCTCACTCTACTGGGGGAGAAACTCACCTTT.

A few counts support this clone. This DNA's translation and the protein TCRdb lists, from a much larger clone, do not match at residue 10, likely due to a read error; the protein shown is translated from the DNA. This chain joins TRDV2 and TRDJ1; TRDD3 matches at 9 bases. As TCRdb names no J gene, one was assigned here on the basis of a DNA match to germline. The CDR3 consists of 15 residues. Germline loops: CDR1 GEAIGNYY, CDR2 EKD. V shed 4 bases and J 9 bases; nucleotides not matched to a gene: 14. DNA of the CDR3: TGTGCCTGTGAGAAACTGGGGGACGTCGGCAGGCAACTCATCTTT. It specifies CACEKLGDVGRQLIF.

Concerning this clone itself: The protein recorded in TCRdb matches a much larger clone and deviates from this DNA's translation at residue 14, suggesting a read error; the protein here is obtained by translating the DNA. This chain joins TRDV2 and TRDJ1; D is unresolved. This CDR3 contains 15 residues. The germline CDR1 and CDR2 sequences are GEAIGNYY and EKD. In nucleotides, the CDR3 is TGTGCCTGTGACACCGTCGGAGGTCAGTCCGATAAACTCACCTTT. It encodes CACDTVGGQSDKLTF.

This clone was counted between two and nine times. It differs at one base from a far larger clone, so likely a read error. At the DNA level, this CDR3 is encoded by other sequences in the same sample as well. The chain has TRDV1 and TRDJ1; D is unclear. This CDR3 spans 19 amino acids. Germline loops: CDR1 TSWWSYY, CDR2 QGS. CDR3 sequence: CALGEREILSVLYTDKLIF. In DNA form, the CDR3 reads TGTGCTCTTGGGGAACGGGAGATTCTCTCGGTGTTGTACACCGATAAGCTCATCTTT.

This clone showed up many times. The TCRdb record carries a much larger clone's protein, which differs from this DNA's translation at residue 6; a read error is the likely cause, and the protein listed here is the DNA translation. The chain has TRDV2 and TRDJ1; D is unclear. The CDR3 consists of 12 residues. Per germline, CDR1 GEAIGNYY and CDR2 EKD. Trimming shortened V by 5 bases and J by 2 bases, and 8 bases separated the two germline ends. CDR3 protein: CACGTGTDKLIF. CDR3 in DNA: TGTGCCTGTGGGACCGGTACCGATAAACTCATCTTT.

To note about this clone: The protein recorded in TCRdb matches a much larger clone and deviates from this DNA's translation at residue 16, suggesting a read error; the protein here is obtained by translating the DNA. For the V gene the call is TRDV2; the J gene has no call; whether TRDD3, the table's D call, matches the DNA was not checked. This CDR3 comprises 18 residues. Germline-derived CDR1 and CDR2 are GEAIGNYY and EKD. The DNA for the CDR3 is TGTGCCTGTGACACCGGGAAGTTACTGGGGGATACGCCCGATAAACCCATCTTT. Its protein product is CACDTGKLLGDTPDKPIF.

This clone has a count of ten or more. The protein that TCRdb holds for this DNA derives from a much larger clone and differs from the translated DNA at residue 16, which likely indicates a read error; the protein shown here is translated from the DNA. This chain joins TRAV38-2/DV8 and TRDJ1, with 10 bases matching TRDD3. The J gene, absent from TCRdb, was called here by matching the DNA to germline. Per germline, CDR1 TSESDYY and CDR2 QEAYKQQN. The junction had 19 bases not matched to a gene; V was cut back by 0 bases and J by 2 bases. The CDR3 is 21 residues long. CDR3 nucleotide sequence: TGTGCTTATAGGAGCGGGAGCCCCGAGCGCTTACTGGGGGATTTAACCGATAAACTCATCTTT. This codes for CAYRSGSPERLLGDLTDKLIF.

A single count supports this clone. At one end, the junction sequence differs from germline, possibly due to a read error. This chain links TRDV1 with TRDJ1; tentative D call: TRDD3 (5 bases). TCRdb lists no J gene, so it was determined here by aligning the DNA to germline. The CDR3 extends over 13 amino acids. Germline loops: CDR1 TSWWSYY, CDR2 QGS. The CDR3 sequence is CSGPCGEDDKLIF. For the CDR3, the DNA is TGCTCTGGTCCCTGTGGGGAGGACGATAAACTCATCTTT.

Remarks on this clone: The TCRdb protein, from a much larger clone, departs from this DNA's translation at residue 12, likely by read error; the protein shown derives from the DNA. The CDR3 here is CALGKPLPFLRVNTDKLIF. The CDR3 DNA reads as TGTGCTCTTGGGAAGCCACTACCTTTCCTACGGGTCAACACCGATAAACTCATCTTT. The V gene is TRDV1, the J gene TRDJ1; 7 bases are a match to TRDD2. TCRdb offers no J gene call, so here the DNA was matched to germline to obtain one. From germline, CDR1 is TSWWSYY and CDR2 QGS. V gave up 5 bases and J gave up 0 bases; unmatched junction bases: 18. This CDR3 comprises 19 residues.

On this clone: The TCRdb protein comes from a much larger clone and disagrees with this DNA's translation at residue 6, likely due to a read error; the protein given here is derived from the DNA. This chain's CDR3 is CALGEPLQSPMGLIF. The CDR3 DNA reads TGTGCTCTTGGGGAACCACTACAATCTCCGATGGGACTCATCTTT. The rearrangement uses TRDV1 and TRDJ1, with D hard to call. TCRdb offers no J gene call, so here the DNA was matched to germline to obtain one. This CDR3 spans 15 amino acids. Trimming took 1 base from V and 10 from J, leaving 19 bases between them. Looked up from germline, CDR1 is TSWWSYY and CDR2 is QGS.

This clone was seen a few times. The protein in TCRdb stems from a much larger clone and differs at residue 8 from this DNA's translation, likely a read error; here the protein is translated from the DNA. The V call is TRDV2, the J call TRDJ1; perhaps TRDD2 as D (7 bases). CDR1 and CDR2 from the germline V gene are GEAIGNYY and EKD. The CDR3 runs to 19 residues. Trimming cost V 4 bases and J 0 bases, with 26 bases left between them. This chain's CDR3 is CACEGLPARTGPYTDKLIF. As DNA, the CDR3 is TGTGCCTGTGAAGGCCTTCCTGCACGTACTGGGCCGTACACCGATAAACTCATCTTT.

This sequence joins TRDV1 and TRDJ1, with 10 bases that match TRDD3. TCRdb is silent on the J gene; assignment here came from matching the DNA to germline. The CDR3 is 29 residues long. Germline V gene data show CDR1 as TSWWSYY and CDR2 as QGS. The V and J ends lost 2 bases and 1 base, in that order; junction bases with no gene match: 43. The CDR3 DNA reads as TGTGCTCTTGGGGAAATCCCTACCCCTTCCCTTTTCCTCCTCCTTGGTGGGGGATACTCTCAGGTACGCACCGATAAACTCATCTTT. This translates into CALGEIPTPSLFLLLGGGYSQVRTDKLIF.

This clone was seen a handful of times. The protein given by TCRdb reflects a much larger clone and differs at residue 11 from this DNA's translation, likely from a read error; the protein shown is the DNA's translation. This chain links TRDV1 with TRDJ1; 10 bases are shared with TRDD3. TCRdb is silent on the J gene; assignment here came from matching the DNA to germline. The length of the CDR3 is 17 residues. CDR1 and CDR2 from the germline V gene are TSWWSYY and QGS. Unmatched junction bases numbered 10, after V lost 5 bases and J lost 1 base. The CDR3 sequence: CALGLPATGGSTDKLIF. DNA for the CDR3: TGTGCTCTTGGGCTTCCTGCGACTGGGGGATCCACCGATAAACTCATCTTT.

The chain links TRDV1 to TRDJ1; 9 nucleotides agree with TRDD3. No J segment appears in TCRdb, so it was assigned here by matching the sequence to germline. Germline assignment: CDR1 TSWWSYY and CDR2 QGS. The CDR3 has 19 residues. With 0 bases clipped from V and 3 bases from J, the junction kept 14 bases outside the gene matches. The DNA of the CDR3 is TGTGCTCTTGGGGAACTATTATTTCCAGGCCGGGGGATACCCGATAAACTCATCTTT. This sequence encodes CALGELLFPGRGIPDKLIF.

In this sample, this clone turned up a few times. The protein TCRdb gives is from a much larger clone and does not agree with this DNA's translation at residue 12, likely a read error; the protein shown here comes from the DNA. The chain employs TRDV1 and TRDJ1; 11 bases align to TRDD3. V lost 0 bases and J lost 1; bases outside the gene matches: 7. Germline V gives CDR1 TSWWSYY, CDR2 QGS. The CDR3 contains 18 residues. In DNA, the CDR3 is TGTGCTCTTGGGGAACTTTACTGGGGGATAAGGTGCACCGATAAACTCATCTTT. Its translation is CALGELYWGIRCTDKLIF.

This clone was recorded a few times. A far larger clone is one nucleotide away, so this likely arose from a read error. Other DNA sequences in the sample encode the same CDR3. This chain connects TRDV1 to TRDJ1; perhaps TRDD3 as D (6 bases). The J gene was missing in TCRdb and was found by matching the end of the DNA to germline. The CDR3 loop spans 24 amino acids. V was trimmed by 1 base and J by 0 bases, leaving 36 bases between them. The V gene's germline CDR1 is TSWWSYY and CDR2 QGS. CDR3 DNA sequence: TGTGCTCTTGGGGAACGCTCCCACGTCAGGGGTGGGCTGGGGCAATTCCCCTACACCGATAAACTCATCTTT. This gives the protein CALGERSHVRGGLGQFPYTDKLIF.

Comments on this clone: TCRdb's protein for this DNA is that of a much larger clone and differs from the translation at residue 8, likely a read error; the protein shown is the DNA translation. The chain couples TRDV1 to TRDJ1; no reliable D call. The J gene is absent in TCRdb and was assigned here via DNA matching to germline. Germline CDR1 and CDR2: TSWWSYY and QGS. The CDR3 runs to 19 residues. V was clipped by 0 bases and J by 5 bases, with 25 bases between them. CDR3 sequence: CALGELGYLRTPGMDKLIF. For the CDR3, the DNA is TGTGCTCTTGGGGAACTAGGCTATCTACGAACCCCTGGTATGGATAAACTCATCTTT.

This clone was observed at least ten times. This sequence is one base from a far larger clone and is likely a read error. The sample contains more than one DNA sequence encoding this CDR3. The V gene is listed as TRDV1; no J gene was called; TRDD3, the table's D call, was not compared with the DNA. Germline-derived CDR1 and CDR2 are TSWWSYY and QGS. CDR3 length equals 21 residues. The CDR3 nucleotides are TGTGCTCTTGGGGATCTGGACGGTACTGGGGGATACGTCATATACACCGATAAACTTATCTTT. Translation gives CALGDLDGTGGYVIYTDKLIF.

This clone turned up a few times. This likely stems from a read error, as it lies one base from a far larger clone. Distinct nucleotide sequences in the sample also encode this CDR3. The rearrangement joins TRDV1 to TRDJ1; TRDD3 aligns across 9 bases. Because TCRdb records no J gene, it was assigned here through a match of the DNA to germline. The CDR3 has 24 residues. CDR1 TSWWSYY and CDR2 QGS come from the germline V gene. V gave up 4 bases and J gave up 3 bases; unmatched junction bases: 33. CDR3 residues: CALGATQFLPVLYTGGYLADKLIF. CDR3 nucleotides: TGTGCTCTTGGGGCTACCCAATTCCTACCGGTCCTTTATACCGGGGGATACCTCGCCGATAAACTCATCTTT.

This clone was counted ten times or more. The rearrangement links TRDV1 to TRDJ1; 9 bases align to TRDD3. V was clipped by 0 bases and J by 1 base; unmatched bases: 18. Germline assignment: CDR1 TSWWSYY and CDR2 QGS. The CDR3 loop spans 21 amino acids. CDR3: CALGELNRGDTEERFTDKLIF. CDR3 DNA sequence: TGTGCTCTTGGGGAACTTAATAGAGGGGATACGGAGGAACGGTTCACCGATAAACTCATCTTT.

This clone has more than one count but fewer than ten. This clone may be a read error of a much larger clone one base away. This chain joins TRDV1 and TRDJ1, with D possibly TRDD3 on 6 matching bases. TCRdb gives no J gene; it was assigned here by matching the DNA to germline. This CDR3 is built from 17 residues. Germline assignment: CDR1 TSWWSYY and CDR2 QGS. V lost 0 bases and J lost 2, with 16 bases in between. This CDR3 reads CALGELPSWGSTDKLIF. The CDR3 DNA reads as TGTGCTCTTGGGGAACTCCCGTCCTGGGGAAGTACCGATAAACTCATCTTT.

This clone was counted only a few times. TCRdb assigns this DNA the protein of a much larger clone, which departs from its translation at residue 20; this likely reflects a read error, and the protein shown comes from translating the DNA. CDR3 nucleotides: TGTGCTCTTGGGGAACTTTCTTACCCCAAACTACTGGGGGACCCTAGGGTCGATAAACCCATCTTT. Its translation is CALGELSYPKLLGDPRVDKPIF. TRDV1 is the V gene, and the J gene was not called; TRDD3 was called by the table and not checked on the DNA. The CDR3 sequence is 22 residues long. CDR1 and CDR2 (germline): TSWWSYY, QGS.

The sample holds many counts of this clone. A read error likely explains why the TCRdb protein, taken from a much larger clone, differs from this DNA's translation at residue 15; the protein shown is translated from the DNA. J is TRDJ2 and V is TRDV3; 8 nucleotides agree with TRDD3. The CDR3 contains 19 residues. Germline V CDR1 and CDR2: TVYSNPD, GDNSRS (reference sequence). This CDR3 is CASPEPTTQYWGSTSQLFF. CDR3 bases: TGTGCCTCCCCCGAGCCGACTACTCAATACTGGGGGTCGACATCACAACTCTTCTTT.

This clone has a handful of counts. The protein recorded in TCRdb matches a much larger clone and deviates from this DNA's translation at residue 7, suggesting a read error; the protein here is obtained by translating the DNA. This sequence joins TRDV1 and TRDJ1; TRDD3 aligns across 7 bases. Here the J gene came from matching the DNA to germline, since TCRdb omits it. The CDR3 is 17 amino acids. Germline CDR1 and CDR2: TSWWSYY and QGS. Trimming removed 2 bases from V and 5 bases from J; junction bases left unmatched: 14. The CDR3 loop reads CALGEYRLGYYRDKLIF. Written as DNA, the CDR3 is TGTGCTCTTGGGGAATACAGACTGGGATACTACCGGGATAAACTCATCTTT.

This clone was seen a few times. This likely stems from a read error, as it lies one base from a far larger clone. This CDR3 is also generated by other DNA sequences in the sample. The genes are TRDV1 and TRDJ1; 8 nucleotides align to TRDD3. Here the J gene was assigned by germline matching of the DNA, as TCRdb has none. Trimming took 3 bases from V and 0 from J; bases not matched to a gene: 15. The CDR3 sequence is 19 residues long. Germline CDR1 TSWWSYY, CDR2 QGS. Written as DNA, the CDR3 is TGTGCTCTTGGGGATGGAGGGGCTGGGGGACTCAAGTACACCGATAAACTCATCTTT. Translated: CALGDGGAGGLKYTDKLIF.

Comments on this clone: This DNA translates differently at residue 10 from the TCRdb protein, which is that of a much larger clone; a read error is likely, and the protein shown is the DNA's own translation. V is TRDV1 and J is TRDJ1; 13 positions match TRDD3. The J gene is absent in TCRdb and was assigned here via DNA matching to germline. The germline V gene has CDR1 TSWWSYY and CDR2 QGS. The CDR3 is made up of 21 amino acids. V lost 4 bases, J lost 8 bases, and 25 bases stayed unmatched. This CDR3 reads CALGGAPYPALGDTLPFKLIF. The DNA of the CDR3 is TGTGCTCTTGGGGGTGCTCCCTACCCTGCACTGGGGGATACGCTCCCCTTCAAACTCATCTTT.

Of note for this clone: TCRdb's protein for this DNA is that of a much larger clone and differs from the translation at residue 3, likely a read error; the protein shown is the DNA translation. This chain uses TRDV1 with TRDJ1, with TRDD3 matching 7 bases. No J segment appears in TCRdb, so it was assigned here by matching the sequence to germline. Germline V gene sequence: CDR1 TSWWSYY, CDR2 QGS. CDR3 length equals 16 residues. DNA of the CDR3: TGTGCTCCTGGGGGCCGCTCCGCTTTCCACACCGATAAACTCATCTTT. Protein: CAPGGRSAFHTDKLIF.